This T cell receptor (beta chain) was observed in a study of metastatic and nonmetastatic thyroid tumors. Study-wide background: Repertoires were compared across blood and tumor or nodule tissue from malignant and benign thyroid patients.

Study results and limitations: Benign nodules reportedly had significantly lower TCR beta diversity than malignant thyroid tumors in blood and tumor.

All patients were treatment-naive before thyroid surgery. This clone occurred many times. The antigen is undetermined. Authors' methods: Clinicopathological groups of papillary thyroid cancer showed CDR3 differences that were used to build a distant-metastasis classifier. TCRdb re-processed the PCR reads through MiXCR. TCRdb's processing, not the study's, gives the V and J calls here. The sample has 30,000 to 35,000 clones; about 30% are singletons. The germline V gene encodes CDR1 DFQATT and CDR2 SNEGSKA (reference sequence). V was shortened by 0 bases and J by 5 bases, with 13 bases between the two germline ends. The CDR3 covers 14 residues.

The material sequenced was blood. V usage is TRBV20-1 and J usage is TRBJ2-5; tentatively, D is TRBD2 (5 bases). The receptor was isolated from a female donor with papillary thyroid cancer or a benign thyroid nodule (not recorded which). Some clones in this sample may be carry-over from other donors' samples. The CDR3 nucleotides are TGCAGTGCTAGAGATGAGGGTGCCGCTGAGACCCAGTACTTC. The encoded protein is CSARDEGAAETQYF.